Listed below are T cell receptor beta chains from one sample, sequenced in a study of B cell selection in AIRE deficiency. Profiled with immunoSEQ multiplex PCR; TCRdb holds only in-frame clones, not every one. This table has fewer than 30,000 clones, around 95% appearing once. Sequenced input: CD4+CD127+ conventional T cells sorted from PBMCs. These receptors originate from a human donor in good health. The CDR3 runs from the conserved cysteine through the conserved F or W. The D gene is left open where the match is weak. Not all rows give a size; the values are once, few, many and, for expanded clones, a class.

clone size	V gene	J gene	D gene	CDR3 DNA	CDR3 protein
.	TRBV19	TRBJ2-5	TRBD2	TGTGCCAGTAGTATTCAGTTTCTAGCGGGAGCGCAGGAGACCCAGTACTTC	CASSIQFLAGAQETQYF
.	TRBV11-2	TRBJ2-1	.	TGTGCCAGCAGCCCCTCCCGGCAGGGGAAGAATGAGCAGTTCTTC	CASSPSRQGKNEQFF
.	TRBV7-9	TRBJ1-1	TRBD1	TGTGCCAGCAGCTTAGCCGGGACAGGGAACACTGAAGCTTTCTTT	CASSLAGTGNTEAFF
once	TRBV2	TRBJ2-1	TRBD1	TGTGCCAGCAGGGGACAGGGCTATGAGCAGTTCTTC	CASRGQGYEQFF
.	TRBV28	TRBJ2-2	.	TGTGCCAGCAGTTTCAGGCAGGGTAGGGACACCGGGGAGCTGTTTTTT	CASSFRQGRDTGELFF
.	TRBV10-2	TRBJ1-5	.	TGCGCCAGGCCGGGGCCCGTCGGCAATCAGCCCCAGCATTTT	CARPGPVGNQPQHF
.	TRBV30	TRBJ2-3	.	TGTGCCTGGAGTAGAACGGGAATTACAGATACGCAGTATTTT	CAWSRTGITDTQYF
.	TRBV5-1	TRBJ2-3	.	TGCGCCAGCAGCCCGAGCGGTTCTAGCACAGATACGCAGTATTTT	CASSPSGSSTDTQYF
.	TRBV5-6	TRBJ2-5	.	TGTGCCAGCAGCCGGCAGGGTCGGGGTCGGGAGACCCAGTACTTC	CASSRQGRGRETQYF
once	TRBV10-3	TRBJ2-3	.	TGTGCCATCAGTGGGACACTATCCTCCTTCTATACGCAGTATTTT	CAISGTLSSFYTQYF
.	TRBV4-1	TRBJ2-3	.	TGCGCCAGCAGCCACCGAACACGCACAGATACGCAGTATTTT	CASSHRTRTDTQYF
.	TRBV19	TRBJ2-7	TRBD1	TGTGCCAGTAGTATGCCCGGGGACAGGTCCTACGAGCAGTACTTC	CASSMPGDRSYEQYF
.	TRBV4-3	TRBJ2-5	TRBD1	TGCGCCAGCAGCCAAGCGACAGGGAAAGAGACCCAGTACTTC	CASSQATGKETQYF
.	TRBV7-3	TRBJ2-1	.	TGTGCCAGCAGCAAGGACGGCTACAATGAGCAGTTCTTC	CASSKDGYNEQFF
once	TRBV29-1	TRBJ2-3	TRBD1	TGCAGCGCTCTTCCGGGACAGGGTCCAGATACGCAGTATTTT	CSALPGQGPDTQYF
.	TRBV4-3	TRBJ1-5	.	TGCGCCAGCAGCCAAGATCGACAGGTCAATCAGCCCCAGCATTTT	CASSQDRQVNQPQHF
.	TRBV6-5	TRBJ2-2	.	TGTGCCAGCAGGACCACCGGGGAGCTGTTTTTT	CASRTTGELFF
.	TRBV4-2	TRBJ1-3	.	TGTGCCAGCAGCCCTTCTCCAGGACTGTTCTCTGGAAACACCATATATTTT	CASSPSPGLFSGNTIYF
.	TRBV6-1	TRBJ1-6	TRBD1	TGTGCCAGCAGTGGCCGGGACAGGGGTAATTCACCCCTCCACTTT	CASSGRDRGNSPLHF
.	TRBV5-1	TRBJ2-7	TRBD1	TGCGCCAGCAGCTTGGAAAGGGACAGGGTCCACGAGCAGTACTTC	CASSLERDRVHEQYF
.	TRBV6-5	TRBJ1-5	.	TGTGCCAGCAGTTACTCGATCTCCGCTAATCAGCCCCAGCATTTT	CASSYSISANQPQHF
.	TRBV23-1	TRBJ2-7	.	TGCGCCAGCAGTCGGGTACAGGGTTACTCCTACGAGCAGTACTTC	CASSRVQGYSYEQYF
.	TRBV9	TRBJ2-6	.	TGTGCCAGCAGCGTGGCGGGCTCTGGGGCCAACGTCCTGACTTTC	CASSVAGSGANVLTF
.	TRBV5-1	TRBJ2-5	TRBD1	TGCGCCAGCAGCTCGACAGGGACAGGAGAGACCCAGTACTTC	CASSSTGTGETQYF
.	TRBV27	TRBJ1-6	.	TGTGCCAGCAGTTTATTCGGGACCCTTAATTCACCCCTCCACTTT	CASSLFGTLNSPLHF
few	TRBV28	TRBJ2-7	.	TGTGCCAGCAGTTTAGGGGCCTACGAGCAGTACTTC	CASSLGAYEQYF
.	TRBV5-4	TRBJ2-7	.	TGTGCCAGCAGCTCCGTCGCTATCACCTACGAGCAGTACTTC	CASSSVAITYEQYF
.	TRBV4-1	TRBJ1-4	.	TGCGCCAGCAGCCAAGCGGGGGCGTCTAGCTACGAAAAACTGTTTTTT	CASSQAGASSYEKLFF
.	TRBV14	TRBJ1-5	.	TGTGCCAGCAGCCAATGGGGGAATCAGCCCCAGCATTTT	CASSQWGNQPQHF
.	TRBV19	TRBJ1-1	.	TGTGCCAGTAGTATATCTGGGGCTGCCGAAGCTTTCTTT	CASSISGAAEAFF
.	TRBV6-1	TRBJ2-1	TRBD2	TGTGCCAGCAGTGAAGCTCATCGCCAGGGCTGGACTAGCGGAGGGTACAATGAGCAGTTCTTC	CASSEAHRQGWTSGGYNEQFF
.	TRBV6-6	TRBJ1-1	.	TGTGCCAGCAGTTACTTGTACGCTGAAGCTTTCTTT	CASSYLYAEAFF
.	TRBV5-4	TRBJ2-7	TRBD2	TGTGCCAGCAGCTTGATAGCGGGAGGGAGTTTCCACGAGCAGTACTTC	CASSLIAGGSFHEQYF
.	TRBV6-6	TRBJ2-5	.	TGTGCCAGCCTGTACAGGTTCCAAGAGACCCAGTACTTC	CASLYRFQETQYF
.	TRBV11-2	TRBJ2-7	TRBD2	TGTGCCAGCAGCCGCGGACTAGCGGGAAATTACGAGCAGTACTTC	CASSRGLAGNYEQYF
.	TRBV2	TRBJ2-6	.	TGTGCCAGCAGTGGGCAGTTCTCTGGGGCCAACGTCCTGACTTTC	CASSGQFSGANVLTF
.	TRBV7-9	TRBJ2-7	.	TGTGCCAGCAGCTTAGACCTGGGACTCTACGAGCAGTACTTC	CASSLDLGLYEQYF
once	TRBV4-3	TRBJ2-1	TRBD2	TGCGCCAGCAGCCAAGATCTCCCTAGCGGGAAGTACAATGAGCAGTTCTTC	CASSQDLPSGKYNEQFF
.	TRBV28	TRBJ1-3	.	TGTGCCAGCCGGAGGGGGGTATTCACTGGAAACACCATATATTTT	CASRRGVFTGNTIYF
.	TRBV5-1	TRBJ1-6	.	TGCGCCAGCAGCTTGGACACCGATTCACCCCTCCACTTT	CASSLDTDSPLHF
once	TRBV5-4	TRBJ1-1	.	TGTGCCAGCAGCTTGGGGGGGTCACCAGAGAACACTGAAGCTTTCTTT	CASSLGGSPENTEAFF
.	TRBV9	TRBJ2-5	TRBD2	TGTGCCAGCAGCGTAGGTTTCTTGTCTAGCGGGAGCGGGGAGACCCAGTACTTC	CASSVGFLSSGSGETQYF
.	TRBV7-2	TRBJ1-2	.	TGTGCCAGCAGCGCAGGGGTCGGAAGTAGCTATGGCTACACCTTC	CASSAGVGSSYGYTF
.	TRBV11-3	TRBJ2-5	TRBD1	TGTGCCAGCAGCTTGGGGGTCGGACAGGCTCAAGAGACCCAGTACTTC	CASSLGVGQAQETQYF
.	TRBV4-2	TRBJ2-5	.	TGTGCCAGCAGCCAAGGATTTGGGGGGAGTGAGACCCAGTACTTC	CASSQGFGGSETQYF
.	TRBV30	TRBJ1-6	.	TGTGCCTGGAGCGTTAGCGGGAATTCACCCCTCCACTTT	CAWSVSGNSPLHF
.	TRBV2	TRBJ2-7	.	TGTGCCAGCAGAAGAAGACTAGAGGGCTCCTACGAGCAGTACTTC	CASRRRLEGSYEQYF
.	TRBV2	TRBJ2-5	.	TGTGCCTGCCACAGGGATGGGGAGACCCAGTACTTC	CACHRDGETQYF
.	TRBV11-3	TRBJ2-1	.	TGTGCCAGCAGCTTAGATCGCCATAATGAGCAGTTCTTC	CASSLDRHNEQFF
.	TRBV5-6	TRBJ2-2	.	TGTGCCAGCAGCTCTTCTTACGGGACCTTAACCGGGGAGCTGTTTTTT	CASSSSYGTLTGELFF